The 10 T cell receptor beta chains below all came from one sample that was sequenced in a study of T cells in narcolepsy. Assay used: immunoSEQ multiplex PCR; TCRdb lists only in-frame clones, some missing. The sample shows some 20,000 clones, around 86% of them seen only once. Specimen: memory (CD45RA-) CD4+ T cells from blood. The receptors shown here come from a human donor in good health.

This clone was recorded once. The chain combines TRBV7-3 with TRBJ1-1, with a weak D call TRBD1 (5 bases). The CDR3 extends over 14 amino acids. CDR1 is SGHTA, CDR2 FQGTGA, per germline. The V and J ends lost 1 base and 5 bases respectively, with 11 bases between them. CDR3 DNA: TGTGCCAGCAGCTTAAATTCTTGGGGGACTGAAGCTTTCTTT. Its translation is CASSLNSWGTEAFF.

V usage is TRBV4-1 and J usage is TRBJ1-5, with 10 nucleotides matching TRBD1. Unmatched junction bases numbered 11, after V lost 3 bases and J lost 3 bases. CDR3 length: 18 residues. The germline gives CDR1 MGHRA, CDR2 YSYEKL. This CDR3 reads CASSHQTGGDFLNQPQHF. DNA of the CDR3: TGCGCCAGCAGCCACCAGACAGGGGGCGACTTCCTCAATCAGCCCCAGCATTTT.

The CDR3 nucleotides are TGTGCCAGCAGCAAACCGGGAGGCCGAGAGACCCAGTACTTC. Its protein is CASSKPGGRETQYF. V usage is TRBV6-5 and J usage is TRBJ2-5; TRBD2 matches at 7 bases. Germline trimming cut 6 bases from V and 4 bases from J; bases unmatched to any gene: 8. The CDR3 length is 14 residues. Germline assignment: CDR1 MNHEY and CDR2 SVGAGI.

The chain links TRBV9 to TRBJ2-5, with 7 bases lining up with TRBD2. The CDR3 length is 17 residues. CDR1 is SGDLS, CDR2 YYNGEE, per germline. Germline trimming cut 0 bases from V and 5 bases from J; bases unmatched to any gene: 13. The CDR3 DNA sequence: TGTGCCAGCAGCGTAGACCCGGACGGGGGGTTGTCGGAGACCCAGTACTTC. Translating gives CASSVDPDGGLSETQYF. The full variable domain, with the rest looked up from reference TRBV9 and TRBJ2-5, is DSGVTQTPKHLITATGQRVTLRCSPRSGDLSVYWYQQSLDQGLQFLIQYYNGEERAKGNILERFSAQQFPDLHSELNLSSLELGDSALYFCASSVDPDGGLSETQYFGPGTRLLVL.

CDR3 DNA: TGTGCCAGCAGTTTGACACAGGGGGGCGGTCAGCCCCAGCATTTT. It is translated as CASSLTQGGGQPQHF. The gene calls are TRBV27 and TRBJ1-5; TRBD1 aligns across 8 bases. Unmatched junction bases numbered 7, after V lost 3 bases and J lost 6 bases. CDR3 length: 15 residues. CDR1 and CDR2 from the germline V gene are MNHEY and SMNVEV (reference sequence).

V usage is TRBV25-1 and J usage is TRBJ2-1; 13 bases fit TRBD2. V trimming: 3 bases; J trimming: 4 bases; junction bases outside the gene matches: 9. Looked up from germline, CDR1 is MGHDK and CDR2 is SYGVNS. The CDR3 runs 18 residues. The CDR3 spells CASSELFPTSGRYNEQFF. In DNA, the CDR3 is TGTGCCAGCAGTGAGCTCTTCCCGACTAGCGGGAGGTACAATGAGCAGTTCTTC.

This chain links TRBV2 with TRBJ1-2; tentatively, D is TRBD1 (5 bases). V was shortened by 5 bases and J by 8 bases, with 21 bases between the two germline ends. This CDR3 has 15 residues. Per germline, CDR1 SNHLY and CDR2 FYNNEI. The CDR3 reads CASSSKLGGIEGYTF. DNA for the CDR3: TGTGCCAGCAGTTCGAAGTTGGGGGGGATCGAGGGCTACACCTTC.

The chain carries TRBV19 and TRBJ2-6; 8 bases agree with TRBD1. Germline trimming cut 4 bases from V and 3 bases from J; bases unmatched to any gene: 11. The CDR3 spans 18 residues. The germline gives CDR1 LNHDA, CDR2 SQIVND (reference sequence). Written as DNA, the CDR3 is TGTGCCAGTAGTAAGGGGTTGCAGGGGGCAAGTGGGGCCAACGTCCTGACTTTC. Its protein is CASSKGLQGASGANVLTF.

The chain has TRBV30 and TRBJ1-6; 10 nucleotides align to TRBD1. Per germline, CDR1 GTSNPN and CDR2 SVGIG (reference sequence). The CDR3 is 16 residues long. The trim removed 1 base at V and 8 bases at J, leaving 8 bases unmatched. CDR3 sequence (DNA): TGTGCCTGGAGTGCCGGGACAGGGGAAGTAGATTCACCCCTCCACTTT. It is translated as CAWSAGTGEVDSPLHF.

The rearrangement uses TRBV5-4 and TRBJ1-2; no firm D call. The CDR3 extends over 13 amino acids. V dropped 4 bases and J dropped 8 bases, with 15 bases sitting between them. The germline gives CDR1 SGHNT, CDR2 YYREEE (reference sequence). The CDR3 region is CASSQEVWNGYTF. As DNA, the CDR3 is TGTGCCAGCAGCCAAGAGGTGTGGAACGGCTACACCTTC.